The entry below describes one T cell receptor (beta chain). Its antigen is unidentified. Germline loops: CDR1 KGHSH, CDR2 LQKENI. This CDR3 comprises 16 residues. Trimming removed 3 bases at V and 3 bases at J, with 18 bases between. The source of the sample is a study of T cell responses to AZD1222 COVID-19 vaccine. Regarding the study as a whole: It was only a handful of AZD1222 recipients who were seropositive at baseline. Females outnumbered males among donors, who were mostly white British; clonal diversity was possibly underestimated.

TCRdb's table, derived via immunoSEQ multiplex PCR, lists solely in-frame clones and lacks some. The table has roughly 100,000 clones, 91% seen once. The starting material was peripheral blood, obtained on day 0 of AZD1222 vaccination. The chain recombines TRBV18 with TRBJ2-7; D is perhaps TRBD2 (6 bases). This TCR came from an adult in good health. CDR3 bases: TGTGCCAGCTCACCCCGCGGGGTTGAGGGAGGCTACGAGCAGTACTTC. Protein product: CASSPRGVEGGYEQYF.